The clone carrying this T cell receptor beta chain was counted ten times or more. The CDR3 runs 13 residues. Germline V CDR1 and CDR2: LGHDT, YNNKEL (reference sequence). Trimming removed 4 bases at V and 4 bases at J, with 10 bases between. RNA transcripts gave rise to amplified TCR beta CDR3 regions. The HTBI primer set served for first-round RT-PCR of the TCR CDR3. TCRdb re-called the multiplex PCR reads with MiXCR, one entry per CDR3 protein. Among about 600,000 distinct CDR3 sequences listed, 15% to 20% were seen once. The source of the sample is a study of T cells in Graves' hyperthyroidism and ophthalmopathy.

Sequencing was performed on blood. This rearrangement joins TRBV3-1 to TRBJ2-5; D uncertain. The TCR sequence derives from a woman between 35 and 50 years old with Graves' ophthalmopathy. The CDR3 loop reads CASSPIPRETQYF. DNA for the CDR3: TGTGCCAGCAGCCCTATCCCCCGAGAGACCCAGTACTTC.